This T cell receptor beta chain is from a study of T-cell reconstitution after alpha-beta-depleted transplantation in children. In this sample, this clonotype turned up a few times. Germline-derived CDR1 and CDR2 are MNHEY and SMNVEV (reference sequence). V trimming: 6 bases; J trimming: 3 bases; junction bases outside the gene matches: 9. The CDR3 has 16 residues. Unique molecular identifiers were incorporated during preparation of the TCRbeta library. TCRdb re-called the PCR reads through MiXCR, storing one row per CDR3 protein. The profile covers over 200,000 distinct CDR3 sequences, with approximately 9% appearing a single time and approximately 6.6% taken by the ten largest.

Source: PBMCs from the stem cell graft donor, taken from the stem cell graft. The sequence came from a human donor who donated a stem cell graft to a child with acute lymphoblastic leukemia. This chain connects TRBV27 to TRBJ2-2; 8 positions match TRBD1. The CDR3 nucleotides are TGTGCCAGCAGACCAGGACAGGGTATTTACACCGGGGAGCTGTTTTTT. Its protein is CASRPGQGIYTGELFF.